This T cell receptor beta chain originates from a study of shared clonotypes between healthy human individuals (TCRdb year 2020). About the investigation overall: The cohort included three men and a couple of women between 18 and 49 years of age. For each donor, CD4 naive and CD4 memory were each given three plates, CD8 naive was given two plates, and CD8 memory was given one plate. The study deeply sequenced blood TCR repertoires of five healthy adults to estimate repertoire size and the extent of clonotype sharing between individuals. To increase sequencing depth and limit assay-specific biases, different laboratories used diverse techniques to prepare libraries and sequence TCR repertoires. Leukapheresis yielded between about 0.9 and 9 billion PBMCs per donor. On the study overall, not on this receptor specifically: Naive subsets generally had larger estimated clonotype richness than memory subsets did. Pairwise subsampling indicated that sequencing depth was expected to affect the degree of clonotype sharing among donors. The genetic and exposure-history diversity represented was limited by the small number of donors. Sampling was restricted to blood, and TCR repertoires in tissue are likely to differ from TCR repertoires in blood. Rarefaction of sorted-subset datasets indicated incomplete sequencing despite the large sequencing depth. Compared with non-shared clonotypes, clonotypes shared by all four sorted-subset donors had higher generation probabilities. Across a handful of donors, around 5% of naive CD4, roughly 3.5% of naive CD8, 2% to 2.5% of memory CD4, and under 0.45% of memory CD8 clonotypes were shared.

TCR CDR3 regions were amplified from genomic DNA by multiplex PCR using the deep immunoSEQ assay. For each cell subset, the extracted genomic DNA was distributed evenly across all wells of several immunoSEQ 96-well plates, and each plate served as one replicate. Each replicate PCR for sorted subsets received roughly 0.2 ug genomic DNA, equal to roughly 29,000 T cell genomes. Purified libraries were measured with a Qubit 3.0 fluorometer, size-checked on a Bioanalyzer 2100, and measured again with the KAPA Library Quantification kit. Every immunoSEQ 96-well plate was sequenced on a separate single-read 150-cycle Illumina NextSeq 550 flow cell. Per the source publication's procedure: Because the immunoSEQ output held only junctional sequences and lacked quality scores, the filtering could not match the filtering applied to full-length reads. To assign V/J genes and CDR3, sequences were annotated using PyIR, a Python wrapper for IgBLAST v1.9, with IMGT germline references. Reads with weak V/J assignments (E-value above 1e-6), missing CDR3, stop codons, out-of-frame junctions, or ambiguous translated residues were removed. V3J clonotypes were defined by identical inferred V gene, J gene, and CDR3 amino acid sequence. Percentage overlap between repertoires was computed as shared unique clonotypes divided by the size of the smaller repertoire. RTK rarefaction, the Chao1 estimator, and Recon v2.1 estimates of unobserved clonotypes were used to assess repertoire richness. OLGA was used to compute generation probabilities for all TCRbeta clonotypes that the gDNA method yielded from several donors. Held by TCRdb, this immuneACCESS table contains in-frame sequences only and omits some clones. Under half of the omission traces to an unresolved V gene where checked; the cause of the rest is unknown. V, J and clone size are those of that table, while D and trimming were read from the DNA. The sample contains approximately 2.5 million clones, 85% to 95% of them found a single time. Over 0.12% of the sample is in the top ten clones.

The donors were healthy, HIV-negative adults who had no recently reported acute infections or vaccinations. All donors were Caucasian adults living in Nashville, Tennessee, USA. CD4+ T cells were enriched by magnetic negative selection, after which naive cells were positively selected on CD45RA and the negative fraction was taken as the memory subset. After blood collection by leukapheresis, PBMCs were isolated using Ficoll-Histopaque density gradient centrifugation and then cryopreserved in the vapor phase of liquid nitrogen. Purity and quantity of every magnetically sorted T cell population were checked by analytical flow cytometry. From each sorted fraction, genomic DNA was isolated and quantified by UV absorbance on a Nanodrop 2000c. In the case of this clone: Which antigen it targets is not known. Base qualities are not provided; no much larger clone lies one nucleotide away.

The CDR3, from cysteine to phenylalanine, totals 19 residues. The read is trimmed to its CDR3 DNA, 57 bases read in frame from base 1. V loses 0 bases of germline sequence and J loses 5 bases, and the interval between the two ends is 25 bases. CDR1 and CDR2, per the germline V gene, are LGHNA and YSLEER. The TCR was taken from a man between 18 and 35 years old in good health. Sequencing used naive CD4+ T cells sorted from blood. The cell subset or site label here, explained by the study, means: CD45RA+ positively selected. The chain is made from TRBV4-3 and TRBJ1-2, with TRBD1 tentatively as D gene (6 bases match). The CDR3 reads CASSQDGVSGTCCEYGYTF. The nucleotides are TGCGCCAGCAGCCAAGATGGGGTAAGTGGGACATGTTGTGAGTATGGCTACACCTTC.